These 3 T cell receptor beta chains share one sample of origin, sequenced in a study of blood T cell repertoires in COVID-19. Measured with immunoSEQ multiplex PCR; TCRdb has only the in-frame clones, and not every one. The sample lists about 98,000 clones, 80% to 90% occurring once. The sample consisted of peripheral blood. These receptors were collected from a man in his forties with active or convalescent COVID-19.

The chain carries TRBV5-1 and TRBJ2-1; D call uncertain. The germline V gene encodes CDR1 SGHRS and CDR2 YFSETQ. CDR3 length: 13 residues. The V gene lost 7 bases and the J gene lost 5 bases, with 13 bases spanning the gap. The CDR3 is CASAVTADNEQFF. The CDR3 DNA reads as TGCGCCAGCGCGGTAACCGCTGACAATGAGCAGTTCTTC.

The chain recombines TRBV4-3 with TRBJ2-7, with 11 nucleotides matching TRBD2. J was trimmed by 0 bases and V by 1 base; bases with no gene match: 2. The CDR3 totals 16 residues. Per germline, CDR1 LGHNA and CDR2 YSLEER. CDR3 sequence reads: CASSQATSGSSYEQYF. CDR3 nucleotide sequence: TGCGCCAGCAGCCAAGCAACTAGCGGGAGCTCCTACGAGCAGTACTTC.

The chain carries TRBV27 and TRBJ2-1, with 8 bases lining up with TRBD1. Germline-derived CDR1 and CDR2 are MNHEY and SMNVEV (reference sequence). The length of the CDR3 is 16 residues. The J segment lost 2 bases and the V segment lost 2 bases, leaving 5 bases of the junction unmatched. The CDR3 reads CASSLTTGATYNEQFF. The CDR3 DNA sequence: TGTGCCAGCAGTTTAACGACAGGGGCAACCTACAATGAGCAGTTCTTC.